The next 4 T cell receptor beta chains were all read from a single sample in a study of shared clonotypes between healthy human individuals. Generated by immunoSEQ multiplex PCR, the TCRdb table keeps only in-frame clones and is missing some. The repertoire consists of over 100,000 clones, with 55% to 70% occurring once and the leading ten covering under 25%. The specimen sequenced was memory CD8+ T cells sorted from blood. The subset denotes: CD45RO+ cells pooled with CCR7-negative TemRA cells. These receptors originate from a woman aged 25 to 39 in good health.

This chain joins TRBV7-9 and TRBJ2-3; TRBD1 matches at 7 bases. The trim removed 3 bases at V and 2 bases at J, leaving 5 bases unmatched. CDR1 and CDR2 (germline): SEHNR, FQNEAQ (reference sequence). The CDR3 is 15 residues long. CDR3 DNA sequence: TGTGCCAGCAGCTTCCGGGACAGAGACACAGATACGCAGTATTTT. The encoded protein is CASSFRDRDTDTQYF.

The J gene is TRBJ2-7, the V gene TRBV20-1, with D tentatively TRBD2 (6 bases). Trimming removed 6 bases at V and 9 bases at J, with 6 bases between. This CDR3 has 8 residues. Germline CDR1 reads DFQATT; CDR2 reads SNEGSKA (reference sequence). The CDR3 DNA reads TGCAGTGCGGAGGGGCAGTACTTC. This gives the protein CSAEGQYF.

CDR3 amino acids: CASSLFETSSETQYF. CDR3 DNA: TGTGCCAGCAGCTTATTCGAGACTAGTTCAGAGACCCAGTACTTC. This chain connects TRBV7-8 to TRBJ2-5; a possible D gene is TRBD2 (6 bases). CDR1 and CDR2 from the germline V gene are SGHVS and FQNEAQ. Trimming took 2 bases from V and 4 from J, leaving 14 bases between them. The CDR3 covers 15 residues.

The gene calls are TRBV6-1 and TRBJ2-5, with 8 bases matching TRBD1. The DNA end lines up better with TRBJ2-7; the J call may be wrong. This CDR3 contains 13 residues. Germline-derived CDR1 and CDR2 are MNHNS and SASEGT. In DNA, the CDR3 is TGTGCCAGCCAGGGACAGGAGGCCTACGAGCAGTACTTC. Its protein product is CASQGQEAYEQYF.